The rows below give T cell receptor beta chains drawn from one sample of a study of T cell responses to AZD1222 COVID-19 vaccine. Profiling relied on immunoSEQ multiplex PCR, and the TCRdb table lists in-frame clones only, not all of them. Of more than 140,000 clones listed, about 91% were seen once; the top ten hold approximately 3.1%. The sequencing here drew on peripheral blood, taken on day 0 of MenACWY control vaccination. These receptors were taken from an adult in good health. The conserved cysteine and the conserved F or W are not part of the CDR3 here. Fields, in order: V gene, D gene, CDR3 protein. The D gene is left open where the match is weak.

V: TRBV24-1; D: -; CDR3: ATSDGVSYNEQF
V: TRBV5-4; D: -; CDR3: ASSLGGRGALDTQY
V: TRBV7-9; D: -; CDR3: ASSPGPYNEQF
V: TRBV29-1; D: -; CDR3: SVGWGGTEAF
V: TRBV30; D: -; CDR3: AWTLGGRRNTIY
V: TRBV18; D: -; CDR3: ASSPPSVSGNTIY
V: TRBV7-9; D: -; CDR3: ASSQIQASDEQY
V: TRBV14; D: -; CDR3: ASSTRQLGSHEKLF
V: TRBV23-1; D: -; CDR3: ASSPWERTFSGANVLT
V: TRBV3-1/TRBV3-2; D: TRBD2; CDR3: ASSSSRTSGTVQY
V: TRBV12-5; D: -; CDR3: ASGLVYEQY
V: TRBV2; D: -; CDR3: ASRGRGVIKKLF
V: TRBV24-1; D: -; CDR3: ATSEGTPNQPQH
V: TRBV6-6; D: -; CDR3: ASSQDTYEQY
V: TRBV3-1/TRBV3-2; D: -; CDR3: ASSQGGASGYT
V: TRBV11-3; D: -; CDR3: ASSLLAGSSDIQY
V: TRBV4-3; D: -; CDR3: ASSQVRSGELF
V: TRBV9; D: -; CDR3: ASSVDNEQF
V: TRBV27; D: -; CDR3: ASSFIDGQPQH
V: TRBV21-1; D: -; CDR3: ASTGTTQY
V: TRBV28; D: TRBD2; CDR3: ASSLHTSGGGNEQF
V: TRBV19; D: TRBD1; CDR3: ASLRDRNFGTEAF
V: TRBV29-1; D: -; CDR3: SVAGGSNQPQH
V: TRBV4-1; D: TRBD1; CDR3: ASSARQGANTEAF
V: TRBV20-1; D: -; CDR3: SATAVNEQF
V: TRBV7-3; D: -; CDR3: ASSSSGAITDTQY
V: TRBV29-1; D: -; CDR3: SLGSTDTQY
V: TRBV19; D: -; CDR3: ASSISAGGYT
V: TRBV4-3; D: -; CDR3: ASSARTGKYEQY
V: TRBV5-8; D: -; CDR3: ASSLLGAQGTGYT
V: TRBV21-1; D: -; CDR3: ASSKTQY
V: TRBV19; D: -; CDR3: ASGSSDRLTNQPQH
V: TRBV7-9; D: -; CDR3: ASSDSRGAGEQF
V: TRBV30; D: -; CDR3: AWSAGVDQPQH
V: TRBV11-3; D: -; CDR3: ASSPGGVSATGELF
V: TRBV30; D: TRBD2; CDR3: AAIGGALGEQY
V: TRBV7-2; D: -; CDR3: ASSGGGSNQPQH
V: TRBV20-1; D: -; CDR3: SAWGENEQF
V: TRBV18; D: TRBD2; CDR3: ASSPRAGVDTGELF
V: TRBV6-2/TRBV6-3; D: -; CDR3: ASSLRRVTEAF
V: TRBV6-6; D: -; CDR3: ASSQRALGAGELF
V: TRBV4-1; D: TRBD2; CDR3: ASSLTPGTSGINEQF
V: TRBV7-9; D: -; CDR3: ASSSHKAPEAF
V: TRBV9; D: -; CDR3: ASSVETSYEQY
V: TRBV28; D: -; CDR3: ASGSGFANEKLF
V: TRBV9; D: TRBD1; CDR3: ASSALGTGSTDTQY
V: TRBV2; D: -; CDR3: ASRDLRDSPLH
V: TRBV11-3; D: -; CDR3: ASSLGVTTDTQY
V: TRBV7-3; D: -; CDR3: ASSYFSELGQTGELF
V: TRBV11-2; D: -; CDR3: ASSTRREKLF
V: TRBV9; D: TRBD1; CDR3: ASSETGSTDTQY
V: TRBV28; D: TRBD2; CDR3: ASSLGAGMGEQY
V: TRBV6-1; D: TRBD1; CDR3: ASSEASGQGGYEQY
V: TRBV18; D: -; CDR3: ASSPLLGNTEAF